Shown below are 18 T cell receptor beta chains from a single sample sequenced in a study of blood T cell repertoires in COVID-19. Profiling relied on immunoSEQ multiplex PCR, and the TCRdb table lists in-frame clones only, not all of them. The sample consists of some 150,000 clones, approximately 87% of them appearing once. Sequencing input: peripheral blood. Receptor source: a man aged 50 to 60 with active COVID-19.

This clone was recorded a few times. The chain joins TRBV7-9 to TRBJ1-2; TRBD1 is a possible D gene (5 bases). Trimming left V 3 bases short and J 7 bases short, with 12 bases between. Germline V gene data show CDR1 as SEHNR and CDR2 as FQNEAQ (reference sequence). This CDR3 contains 13 residues. The CDR3 spells CASSFYQQGGYTF. The CDR3 DNA is TGTGCCAGCAGCTTTTATCAGCAGGGTGGCTACACCTTC.

This chain links TRBV5-4 with TRBJ1-2; TRBD1 matches at 7 bases. Unmatched junction bases numbered 5, after V lost 2 bases and J lost 1 base. CDR3 length equals 15 residues. Germline V gene lookup returns CDR1 SGHNT and CDR2 YYREEE (reference sequence). CDR3 bases: TGTGCCAGCAGCTTAGGGGGCAGGGTTAACTATGGCTACACCTTC. Translated: CASSLGGRVNYGYTF.

The rearrangement links TRBV5-1 to TRBJ1-3; D is unresolved. Germline values: CDR1 SGHRS, CDR2 YFSETQ. This CDR3 region has 15 residues. V lost 4 bases, J lost 0 bases, and 11 bases lay in between. CDR3 sequence (DNA): TGCGCCAGCAGCCTGGACGGGGTCTCTGGAAACACCATATATTTT. It encodes CASSLDGVSGNTIYF.

This chain links TRBV11-2 with TRBJ2-5; 13 nucleotides line up with TRBD2. Germline V gives CDR1 SGHAT, CDR2 FQNNGV. CDR3 length equals 16 residues. Germline trimming cut 5 bases from V and 5 bases from J; bases unmatched to any gene: 8. The CDR3 region has the DNA TGTGCCAGCAGCGCCGGGGGGACTAGCGGGGTCGAGACCCAGTACTTC. Protein product: CASSAGGTSGVETQYF. Full variable domain (rest looked up from reference TRBV11-2 and TRBJ2-5): EAGVAQSPRYKIIEKRQSVAFWCNPISGHATLYWYQQILGQGPKLLIQFQNNGVVDDSQLPKDRFSAERLKGVDSTLKIQPAKLEDSAVYLCASSAGGTSGVETQYFGPGTRLLVL.

This rearrangement joins TRBV6-5 to TRBJ2-7; weak D call: TRBD2 (6 bases). Trimming removed 0 bases at V and 2 bases at J, with 11 bases between. The CDR3 has 15 residues. Germline V gives CDR1 MNHEY, CDR2 SVGAGI. CDR3 sequence (DNA): TGTGCCAGCAGTTACTCAGGCGGGACTGCCTACGAGCAGTACTTC. Translation: CASSYSGGTAYEQYF.

The chain links TRBV7-2 to TRBJ2-7; TRBD2 is a possible D gene (7 bases). This CDR3 is 15 amino acids long. From germline, CDR1 is SGHTA and CDR2 FQGNSA. V dropped 2 bases and J dropped 0 bases, with 11 bases sitting between them. CDR3 DNA sequence: TGTGCCAGCAGCTTAACAGGGAGGGGCTCCTACGAGCAGTACTTC. Protein product: CASSLTGRGSYEQYF.

V is TRBV7-9 and J is TRBJ1-2; D not certain. This CDR3 region has 14 residues. V lost 3 bases and J 5 bases, leaving 13 bases between the germline ends. Germline V CDR1 and CDR2: SEHNR, FQNEAQ (reference sequence). CDR3 coding DNA: TGTGCCAGCAGCTTCATCGGCGGCCAATATGGCTACACCTTC. Translating it yields CASSFIGGQYGYTF.

The genes are TRBV5-1 and TRBJ2-1; 7 nucleotides align to TRBD2. J gave up 9 bases and V 3 bases, and 12 bases lay outside the gene matches. The germline V gene has CDR1 SGHRS and CDR2 YFSETQ. The CDR3 sequence is 15 residues long. The CDR3 is CASSSGTTWGGEQFF. CDR3 DNA: TGCGCCAGCAGCTCCGGGACTACGTGGGGAGGTGAGCAGTTCTTC.

J is TRBJ1-2 and V is TRBV19, with TRBD1 as a possible D gene (6 bases). V was cut by 9 bases and J by 7 bases, with 30 bases left in between. The CDR3 extends over 17 amino acids. Germline V lookup: CDR1 LNHDA, CDR2 SQIVND (reference sequence). CDR3 coding DNA: TGTGCCAGCATCCCTGGACAGCTCCGACGAGTCGGCTTTGGCTACACCTTC. It encodes CASIPGQLRRVGFGYTF.

The rearrangement uses TRBV5-5 and TRBJ1-2, with D possibly matching TRBD1 (6 bases). The CDR3 totals 15 residues. Germline V gene lookup returns CDR1 SGHKS and CDR2 YYEKEE (reference sequence). Trimming removed 1 base at V and 4 bases at J, with 14 bases between. CDR3 region: CASSLSTDSFYGYTF. The CDR3 DNA is TGTGCCAGCAGCTTGTCTACGGACAGTTTCTATGGCTACACCTTC.

V and J are TRBV3-1 (or the pseudogene TRBV3-2) and TRBJ2-6, with D possibly matching TRBD2 (5 bases). The CDR3 runs to 15 residues. Germline CDR1 and CDR2: LGHDT and YNNKEL (reference sequence). Trimming took 3 bases from V and 2 from J, leaving 8 bases between them. The DNA for the CDR3 is TGTGCCAGCAGCCACGGGATAACTGGGGCCAACGTCCTGACTTTC. Its protein product is CASSHGITGANVLTF.

Notes on this clone: Compared with germline, one end of the junction differs, possibly owing to a read error. The chain carries TRBV7-7 and TRBJ2-5, with TRBD2 matching 10 bases. The CDR3 is made up of 16 amino acids. Germline CDR1 SSHAT, CDR2 FNYEAQ (reference sequence). CDR3 bases: TGTGCTAGCAGCTTAGCCGCTAGCGGGGGCAGAGAGACCCAGTACTTC. Its protein is CASSLAASGGRETQYF.

This clone has only a few counts. The chain uses TRBV6-2 or TRBV6-3 and TRBJ1-1; D may be TRBD1 (6 bases). CDR1 and CDR2 (germline): MNHEY, SVGEGT. V lost 4 bases, J lost 6 bases, and 6 bases lay in between. CDR3 size: 11 residues. CDR3 coding DNA: TGTGCCAGCAGTTGGGGGCCTGAAGCTTTCTTT. It is translated as CASSWGPEAFF.

This clone was detected only once. This rearrangement joins TRBV5-6 to TRBJ1-1; 9 positions agree with TRBD1. J gave up 1 base and V 5 bases, and 9 bases lay outside the gene matches. Germline values: CDR1 SGHDT, CDR2 YYEEEE. The CDR3 length is 16 residues. CDR3 nucleotide sequence: TGTGCCAGCAGGGGTCAAGTGGACAGGGGGAACACTGAAGCTTTCTTT. It specifies CASRGQVDRGNTEAFF.

The genes are TRBV18 and TRBJ2-1; TRBD2 matches at 12 bases. This CDR3 comprises 16 residues. V was clipped by 4 bases and J by 7 bases; unmatched bases: 8. The germline V gene has CDR1 KGHSH and CDR2 LQKENI. CDR3 in DNA: TGTGCCAGCTCACGTACCACTAGCGGGGGGCGGAATGAGCAGTTCTTC. Its protein is CASSRTTSGGRNEQFF. The whole variable domain, filled in from reference TRBV18 and TRBJ2-1, reads NAGVMQNPRHLVRRRGQEARLRCSPMKGHSHVYWYRQLPEEGLKFMVYLQKENIIDESGMPKERFSAEFPKEGPSILRIQQVVRGDSAAYFCASSRTTSGGRNEQFFGPGTRLTVL.

The chain combines TRBV11-3 with TRBJ2-5, with 9 bases lining up with TRBD1. Germline trimming cut 6 bases from V and 1 base from J; bases unmatched to any gene: 6. Germline values: CDR1 SGHNT, CDR2 YENEEA. The length of the CDR3 is 15 residues. The CDR3 region is CASSPGTGPQETQYF. The CDR3 region has the DNA TGTGCCAGCAGTCCCGGGACAGGGCCCCAAGAGACCCAGTACTTC.

There are a few counts of this clone. The chain carries TRBV5-4 and TRBJ1-1; 7 bases are shared with TRBD1. The CDR3 loop spans 17 amino acids. Trimming removed 4 bases from V and 0 bases from J; junction bases left unmatched: 12. Germline CDR1 is SGHNT and CDR2 is YYREEE (reference sequence). CDR3 bases: TGTGCCAGCAGCCCTAATACCGGGACAGCCATGAACACTGAAGCTTTCTTT. Translated, it gives CASSPNTGTAMNTEAFF. The full variable domain, its missing parts supplied by reference TRBV5-4 and TRBJ1-1, is ETGVTQSPTHLIKTRGQQVTLRCSSQSGHNTVSWYQQALGQGPQFIFQYYREEENGRGNFPPRFSGLQFPNYSSELNVNALELDDSALYLCASSPNTGTAMNTEAFFGQGTRLTVV.

This chain joins TRBV7-9 and TRBJ1-5; D is ambiguous. Looked up from germline, CDR1 is SEHNR and CDR2 is FQNEAQ (reference sequence). V was cut by 4 bases and J by 4 bases, with 11 bases left in between. There are 14 residues in the CDR3. The DNA of the CDR3 is TGTGCCAGCAGCTCCCGCGGTGCAAATCAGCCCCAGCATTTT. It specifies CASSSRGANQPQHF. Variable domain in full (rest from reference TRBV7-9 and TRBJ1-5): DTGVSQNPRHKITKRGQNVTFRCDPISEHNRLYWYRQTLGQGPEFLTYFQNEAQLEKSRLLSDRFSAERPKGSFSTLEIQRTEQGDSAMYLCASSSRGANQPQHFGDGTRLSIL.